One and the same sample provided the 2 T cell receptor beta chains below, sequenced in a study of blood T cell repertoires in COVID-19. Only in-frame clones appear in the TCRdb table, and some are missing; sequencing was by immunoSEQ multiplex PCR. The sample has under 55,000 clones, about 89% seen once. Source material: peripheral blood. All receptors come from a human donor in a cohort sampled during active COVID-19.

This clone was counted a few times. The chain employs TRBV6-6 and TRBJ2-7; the match to TRBD2 covers 8 bases. CDR3 length: 14 amino acids. CDR1 MNHNY and CDR2 SVGAGI come from the germline V gene (reference sequence). The V gene end was trimmed by 7 bases and the J gene end by 3 bases; junction bases not matched to a gene: 8. DNA of the CDR3: TGTGCCAGCACAACCGGGACTAGACTCTACGAGCAGTACTTC. It translates to CASTTGTRLYEQYF.

This clone is a singleton in its sample. The chain has TRBV19 and TRBJ2-7; no reliable D call. The V and J ends lost 7 bases and 6 bases respectively, with 10 bases between them. The germline CDR1 and CDR2 sequences are LNHDA and SQIVND (reference sequence). CDR3 length: 11 amino acids. The CDR3 nucleotides read TGTGCCAGTATGTCGAACACCGAGCAGTACTTC. Its protein product is CASMSNTEQYF.